This TCR beta chain was sequenced in a study of blood T cell repertoires in COVID-19. Study as a whole: COVID-19 samples, acute and convalescent, were from the United States, Italy and Spain. T cells, B-cell-depleted T cells, or PBMCs provided the cDNA or gDNA that served as material.

How the authors handled the data: Amplification of reference gene primers provided the estimated nucleated cell counts. TCRdb's copy holds only in-frame clones and misses some; the assay was immunoSEQ multiplex PCR. That table is the source of V, J and clone size, and D and trimming were worked out from the DNA. Of about 130,000 clones listed, about 85% were seen once; the top ten hold 1.9%. Per the germline V gene, CDR1 is SNHLY and CDR2 is FYNNEI. Germline trimming cut 3 bases from V and 2 bases from J; bases unmatched to any gene: 10. The CDR3 length is 16 residues. The receptor comes from a man between 65 and 85 years old with acute or convalescent COVID-19. Sample: peripheral blood. The chain has TRBV2 and TRBJ2-7; TRBD1 matches 7 bases. The CDR3 protein is CASSERGTEGAYEQYF. CDR3 sequence (DNA): TGTGCCAGCAGTGAGAGAGGGACAGAGGGAGCCTACGAGCAGTACTTC.